The 7 T cell receptor beta chains reported below all come from one sample, sequenced in a study of shared clonotypes between healthy human individuals. Using immunoSEQ multiplex PCR, the repertoire was profiled, and TCRdb retains in-frame clones only, with some absent. The table includes about 490,000 clones, 76% detected once. Sequencing used PBMCs. The origin of the receptors is a middle-aged woman in good health. Some clones in this sample may be carry-over from other donors' samples.

The chain carries TRBV7-2 and TRBJ1-2; 8 bases align to TRBD1. Trimming took 1 base from V and 5 from J; bases not matched to a gene: 9. The CDR3 extends over 16 amino acids. Germline V CDR1 and CDR2: SGHTA, FQGNSA. The CDR3 DNA is TGTGCCAGCAGCTTAGAGCGGACAGGGAGAGAATATGGCTACACCTTC. Protein product: CASSLERTGREYGYTF. Drawing the rest from reference TRBV7-2 and TRBJ1-2, the complete variable domain is GAGVSQSPSNKVTEKGKDVELRCDPISGHTALYWYRQSLGQGLEFLIYFQGNSAPDKSGLPSDRFSAERTGGSVSTLTIQRTQQEDSAVYLCASSLERTGREYGYTFGSGTRLTVV.

The V and J genes are TRBV28 and TRBJ1-1, with a weak D call TRBD1 (5 bases). In germline, CDR1 is MDHEN, CDR2 SYDVKM. V shed 6 bases and J shed 5 bases, with 25 bases lying between them. This CDR3 has 17 residues. CDR3 loop: CASRPQGSPRVRTEAFF. CDR3 nucleotide sequence: TGTGCCAGCAGACCCCAGGGATCCCCACGGGTGAGGACTGAAGCTTTCTTT.

This sequence joins TRBV11-2 and TRBJ2-7; 7 nucleotides line up with TRBD2. After removal of 1 base from V and 5 bases from J, the junction contained 8 bases not matched to a gene. The CDR3 loop spans 15 amino acids. Germline V gene data show CDR1 as SGHAT and CDR2 as FQNNGV. The chain's CDR3 is CASSLGGGSNHEQYF. The CDR3 nucleotides read TGTGCCAGCAGCTTAGGTGGCGGGAGTAACCACGAGCAGTACTTC.

V is TRBV15 and J is TRBJ1-2; D uncertain. This CDR3 contains 14 residues. CDR1 and CDR2 from the germline V gene are LNHNV and YYDKDF (reference sequence). V lost 2 bases and J lost 8, with 15 bases in between. The CDR3 coding sequence is TGTGCCACCAGCAGACTCCACCGCGAGGGAGGCTACACCTTC. Its translation: CATSRLHREGGYTF. The whole variable domain, filled in from reference TRBV15 and TRBJ1-2, reads DAMVIQNPRYQVTQFGKPVTLSCSQTLNHNVMYWYQQKSSQAPKLLFHYYDKDFNNEADTPDNFQSRRPNTSFCFLDIRSPGLGDTAMYLCATSRLHREGGYTFGSGTRLTVV.

This chain links TRBV6-5 with TRBJ1-1; D is perhaps TRBD1 (5 bases). There are 12 residues in the CDR3. Germline assignment: CDR1 MNHEY and CDR2 SVGAGI. Trimming took 6 bases from V and 1 from J, leaving 6 bases between them. The CDR3 coding sequence is TGTGCCAGCAGGAGGGGGAACACTGAAGCTTTCTTT. Residues: CASRRGNTEAFF.

The chain couples TRBV28 to TRBJ2-7; TRBD1 matches 9 bases. This CDR3 region has 12 residues. With 4 bases clipped from V and 6 bases from J, the junction kept 1 base outside the gene matches. Germline values: CDR1 MDHEN, CDR2 SYDVKM. The CDR3 nucleotides read TGTGCCAGCAGTTACAGGGGGCGCGAGCAGTACTTC. Translation gives CASSYRGREQYF.

The genes are TRBV7-6 and TRBJ2-1; D might be TRBD2 (6 bases). V dropped 0 bases and J dropped 10 bases, with 7 bases sitting between them. The CDR3 loop spans 12 amino acids. Looked up from germline, CDR1 is SGHVS and CDR2 is FNYEAQ. CDR3: CASSLAAGEQFF. The CDR3 DNA follows: TGTGCCAGCAGCTTAGCAGCGGGCGAGCAGTTCTTC.